These 32 T cell receptor beta chains came from one sample sequenced in a study of T cell responses to AZD1222 COVID-19 vaccine. Sequenced by immunoSEQ multiplex PCR; TCRdb stores in-frame clones only, minus some. The sample contains some 160,000 clones, roughly 89% of which appear only once. The material was peripheral blood, obtained 28 days after the second AZD1222 dose. Every receptor here comes from an adult who received the AZD1222 COVID-19 vaccine.

The rearrangement links TRBV5-1 to TRBJ2-1, with a weak D call TRBD1 (5 bases). CDR1 SGHRS and CDR2 YFSETQ come from the germline V gene. This CDR3 comprises 14 residues. V lost 4 bases to trimming and J lost 7 bases, with 15 bases between them. The chain's CDR3 is CASSAQAPGNEQFF. In nucleotides, the CDR3 is TGCGCCAGCAGCGCACAGGCACCAGGGAATGAGCAGTTCTTC.

J is TRBJ1-2 and V is TRBV5-1; tentatively, D is TRBD1 (6 bases). Trimming left V 1 base short and J 4 bases short, with 23 bases between. Germline CDR1 reads SGHRS; CDR2 reads YFSETQ. This CDR3 contains 18 residues. The CDR3: CASSLPFGQTLDSYGYTF. CDR3 nucleotides: TGCGCCAGCAGCTTGCCCTTCGGACAGACCCTGGATAGCTATGGCTACACCTTC.

The chain joins TRBV29-1 to TRBJ2-7; either TRBD1 or TRBD2 may fit D (5 bases each). CDR1 is SQVTM, CDR2 ANQGSEA, per germline. V was clipped by 7 bases and J by 2 bases, with 12 bases between them. The CDR3 has 12 residues. The CDR3 bases are TGCAGCGCCGGGACGGAAGCCTACGAGCAGTACTTC. Amino acids: CSAGTEAYEQYF.

This rearrangement joins TRBV4-2 to TRBJ1-1; the D gene is possibly TRBD1 (6 bases). This CDR3 has 15 amino acids. Germline assignment: CDR1 LGHNA and CDR2 YNFKEQ. V shed 1 base and J shed 3 bases, with 12 bases lying between them. CDR3 DNA sequence: TGTGCCAGCAGCCAAGGTTACAGGGAGTACACTGAAGCTTTCTTT. As protein: CASSQGYREYTEAFF.

This clone showed up just once. CDR3 amino acids: CASSLSAVPVYGYTF. In nucleotides, the CDR3 is TGTGCCAGCAGCTTAAGTGCGGTCCCCGTCTATGGCTACACCTTC. The gene calls are TRBV11-2 and TRBJ1-2; D is unresolved. The germline CDR1 and CDR2 sequences are SGHAT and FQNNGV. V lost 2 bases and J 4 bases, leaving 14 bases between the germline ends. The CDR3 is 15 residues long.

The chain joins TRBV2 to TRBJ2-6; TRBD1 agrees at 7 bases. CDR3 size: 17 residues. Germline V gene lookup returns CDR1 SNHLY and CDR2 FYNNEI. V shed 6 bases, J shed 1 base, and the junction held 9 bases outside the gene matches. CDR3 sequence reads: CASSRQGTLSGANVLTF. Written as DNA, the CDR3 is TGTGCCAGCAGCAGACAGGGCACCCTATCTGGGGCCAACGTCCTGACTTTC.

This clone has just one count. This chain connects TRBV7-9 to TRBJ1-1; weak D call: TRBD1 (5 bases). The CDR3 runs 12 residues. CDR1 is SEHNR, CDR2 FQNEAQ, per germline (reference sequence). The ends were cut back, 3 bases at V and 8 bases at J, with 10 bases in the middle. In DNA, the CDR3 is TGTGCCAGCAGCTTGGGGGGTCTAGAAGCTTTCTTT. Translating gives CASSLGGLEAFF.

Of note for this clone: Other DNA variants within this sample encode the same CDR3. The rearrangement joins TRBV18 to TRBJ1-1; 7 nucleotides match TRBD1. V lost 3 bases to trimming and J lost 4 bases; unmatched junction nucleotides: 5. The CDR3 sequence is 14 residues long. CDR1 is KGHSH and CDR2 is LQKENI in the germline V gene. The CDR3 coding sequence is TGTGCCAGCTCACCGCGACAGGGCATCACTGAAGCTTTCTTT. Protein product: CASSPRQGITEAFF.

This clone was picked up one time. This chain uses TRBV6-1 with TRBJ1-1; tentatively, D is TRBD1 (5 bases). CDR1 is MNHNS, CDR2 SASEGT, per germline. The CDR3 runs 14 residues. V lost 2 bases, J lost 5 bases, and 12 bases lay in between. The CDR3 sequence is CASSEKYRGTEAFF. CDR3 coding DNA: TGTGCCAGCAGTGAAAAGTATAGGGGTACTGAAGCTTTCTTT.

The chain has TRBV7-2 and TRBJ2-2, with 8 bases fitting TRBD2. Unmatched junction bases numbered 0, after V lost 2 bases and J lost 1 base. The CDR3 sequence is 15 residues long. CDR1 and CDR2 from the germline V gene are SGHTA and FQGNSA. This CDR3 is CASSLTSGNTGELFF. The CDR3 DNA reads as TGTGCCAGCAGCTTAACTAGCGGGAACACCGGGGAGCTGTTTTTT.

The gene calls are TRBV5-4 and TRBJ1-3; D gene ambiguous. The ends were cut back, 1 base at V and 0 bases at J, with 14 bases in the middle. The CDR3 is made up of 17 amino acids. CDR1 is SGHNT, CDR2 YYREEE, per germline (reference sequence). Written as DNA, the CDR3 is TGTGCCAGCAGCTTGACCGCGCCCTTCATCTCTGGAAACACCATATATTTT. This sequence encodes CASSLTAPFISGNTIYF.

This chain uses TRBV25-1 with TRBJ2-7; 10 nucleotides line up with TRBD2. The CDR3 totals 16 residues. Germline V gene sequence: CDR1 MGHDK, CDR2 SYGVNS. The J segment lost 6 bases and the V segment lost 11 bases, leaving 19 bases of the junction unmatched. This CDR3 is CASSLAGAPRSAEQYF. CDR3 DNA sequence: TGTGCCTCAAGCCTAGCGGGGGCCCCCCGGTCCGCCGAGCAGTACTTC.

The V and J genes are TRBV27 and TRBJ1-4; D is undetermined. The CDR3 consists of 15 residues. V was clipped by 1 base and J by 2 bases, with 8 bases between them. The germline gives CDR1 MNHEY, CDR2 SMNVEV (reference sequence). The CDR3 coding sequence is TGTGCCAGCAGTTTATGGGGTCCGACTAATGAAAAACTGTTTTTT. This codes for CASSLWGPTNEKLFF.

V is TRBV11-2 and J is TRBJ2-1; D might be TRBD1 (5 bases). Looked up from germline, CDR1 is SGHAT and CDR2 is FQNNGV. Trimming removed 7 bases from V and 3 bases from J, with 10 bases in between. This CDR3 has 13 residues. The CDR3 reads CASTPRVYNEQFF. CDR3 in DNA: TGTGCCAGCACCCCCAGGGTCTACAATGAGCAGTTCTTC.

The genes are TRBV2 and TRBJ1-2; weak D call: TRBD1 (5 bases). Germline assignment: CDR1 SNHLY and CDR2 FYNNEI. V was shortened by 5 bases and J by 0 bases, with 16 bases between the two germline ends. The length of the CDR3 is 16 residues. CDR3 DNA: TGTGCCAGCAGTACGACAGCCTCCCCTTCTAACTATGGCTACACCTTC. It specifies CASSTTASPSNYGYTF.

The chain employs TRBV19 and TRBJ1-2; 9 nucleotides agree with TRBD1. CDR1 is LNHDA and CDR2 is SQIVND in the germline V gene (reference sequence). The CDR3 has 12 amino acids. With 7 bases clipped from V and 4 bases from J, the junction kept 1 base outside the gene matches. The CDR3 DNA is TGTGCCAGTAAGGGACAGGGCTATGGCTACACCTTC. Translating gives CASKGQGYGYTF.

The chain has TRBV2 and TRBJ2-2; D remains ambiguous. Trimming took 4 bases from V and 3 from J, leaving 3 bases between them. In germline, CDR1 is SNHLY, CDR2 FYNNEI. The CDR3 runs to 12 residues. The CDR3 protein is CASSGDTGELFF. The DNA for the CDR3 is TGTGCCAGCAGTGGGGACACCGGGGAGCTGTTTTTT.

CDR3 DNA: TGTGCCATCAGTGGACAGGGGAAGGGCTACACCTTC. Its translation is CAISGQGKGYTF. The V and J genes are TRBV10-3 and TRBJ1-2; TRBD1 matches 8 bases. The CDR3 sequence is 12 residues long. After removal of 4 bases from V and 8 bases from J, the junction contained 3 bases not matched to a gene. CDR1 is ENHRY and CDR2 is SYGVKD in the germline V gene.

V and J are TRBV7-8 and TRBJ2-1; 8 bases match TRBD1. The CDR3 is 15 amino acids. Per germline, CDR1 SGHVS and CDR2 FQNEAQ. The V gene end was trimmed by 2 bases and the J gene end by 5 bases; junction bases not matched to a gene: 5. As DNA, the CDR3 is TGTGCCAGCAGCTTACAGGGGGCGATCGACAATGAGCAGTTCTTC. Its protein product is CASSLQGAIDNEQFF.

The chain joins TRBV6-5 to TRBJ2-5; a possible D gene is TRBD1 (5 bases). Germline assignment: CDR1 MNHEY and CDR2 SVGAGI. V was cut by 2 bases and J by 0 bases, with 10 bases left in between. This CDR3 spans 15 amino acids. CDR3 sequence (DNA): TGTGCCAGCAGTTACAGGGGAAGGGACCAAGAGACCCAGTACTTC. Translated, it gives CASSYRGRDQETQYF.

CDR3 sequence reads: CASIPGLRAVNTEAFF. CDR3 bases: TGTGCCAGCATTCCAGGACTCAGGGCCGTGAACACTGAAGCTTTCTTT. The chain uses TRBV6-7 and TRBJ1-1; D is perhaps TRBD1 (5 bases). TRBV6-7 counts as an open reading frame of uncertain function. V shed 7 bases and J shed 0 bases, with 18 bases lying between them. The CDR3 is 16 amino acids.

The V call is TRBV7-9, the J call TRBJ1-1, with no clear D. This CDR3 region has 13 residues. The ends were cut back, 5 bases at V and 2 bases at J, with 9 bases in the middle. Germline CDR1 SEHNR, CDR2 FQNEAQ (reference sequence). The CDR3 loop is CASSASSNTEAFF. CDR3 sequence (DNA): TGTGCCAGCAGCGCGTCATCCAACACTGAAGCTTTCTTT.

The V call is TRBV29-1, the J call TRBJ1-1; D unresolved. The CDR3 runs 14 residues. V lost 0 bases and J lost 1, with 9 bases in between. Germline V gene data show CDR1 as SQVTM and CDR2 as ANQGSEA. The chain's CDR3 is CSVEDLGKNTEAFF. The CDR3 coding sequence is TGCAGCGTTGAAGATCTAGGGAAGAACACTGAAGCTTTCTTT.

Only a few counts were recorded for this clone. V and J are TRBV6-5 and TRBJ1-4; 8 bases are shared with TRBD1. Germline V gene data show CDR1 as MNHEY and CDR2 as SVGAGI. The CDR3 runs 14 residues. After removal of 8 bases from V and 8 bases from J, the junction contained 10 bases not matched to a gene. The DNA of the CDR3 is TGTGCCAGCGGCTCGGGACAGGACCTCGAAAAACTGTTTTTT. It is translated as CASGSGQDLEKLFF.

The chain joins TRBV6-4 to TRBJ1-2; TRBD1 matches 7 bases. CDR3 size: 13 residues. Trimming cost V 9 bases and J 2 bases; bases outside gene matches: 6. Germline V gene data show CDR1 as MRHNA and CDR2 as SNTAGT. CDR3 protein: CASRQGRNYGYTF. The CDR3 DNA reads TGTGCCAGTAGACAGGGTCGGAACTATGGCTACACCTTC.

The rearrangement uses TRBV5-4 and TRBJ1-6; D is ambiguous. Trimming removed 3 bases from V and 0 bases from J, with 16 bases in between. Germline values: CDR1 SGHNT, CDR2 YYREEE (reference sequence). The CDR3 runs 18 residues. The CDR3 DNA reads as TGTGCCAGCAGCTCCTCAGACTTCCTGAGCTCCTATAATTCACCCCTCCACTTT. It translates to CASSSSDFLSSYNSPLHF.

This clone was counted between two and nine times. This chain links TRBV3-1 (or the pseudogene TRBV3-2) with TRBJ2-4; D might be TRBD2 (6 bases). V gave up 4 bases and J gave up 10 bases, with 14 bases separating them. Germline-derived CDR1 and CDR2 are LGHDT and YNNKEL (reference sequence). There are 13 residues in the CDR3. CDR3 DNA sequence: TGTGCCAGCAGCCCCCTTGGAGGGGAGATTCAGTACTTC. Translation gives CASSPLGGEIQYF.

The chain recombines TRBV7-9 with TRBJ2-7; 9 nucleotides line up with TRBD1. The germline gives CDR1 SEHNR, CDR2 FQNEAQ (reference sequence). With 5 bases clipped from V and 3 bases from J, the junction kept 11 bases outside the gene matches. The CDR3 sequence is 16 residues long. The CDR3 protein is CASSPKPPGQGYEQYF. CDR3 nucleotides: TGTGCCAGCAGCCCGAAGCCTCCGGGACAGGGCTACGAGCAGTACTTC.

The J gene is TRBJ2-5, the V gene TRBV5-4, with D possibly TRBD1 on 6 matching bases. V lost 4 bases and J 0 bases, leaving 13 bases between the germline ends. There are 15 residues in the CDR3. Germline V gene sequence: CDR1 SGHNT, CDR2 YYREEE (reference sequence). The CDR3 spells CASSEGVLYQETQYF. CDR3 DNA sequence: TGTGCCAGCAGCGAGGGGGTACTGTACCAAGAGACCCAGTACTTC.

The J gene is TRBJ2-7, the V gene TRBV18, with 8 positions matching TRBD2. The CDR3 covers 15 residues. V shed 2 bases and J 0 bases; nucleotides not matched to a gene: 3. Per the germline V gene, CDR1 is KGHSH and CDR2 is LQKENI. The CDR3 loop is CASSPISGGSYEQYF. The CDR3 DNA reads TGTGCCAGCTCACCAATAAGCGGGGGCTCCTACGAGCAGTACTTC.

The chain employs TRBV28 and TRBJ2-5, with D possibly being TRBD1 (5 bases). V was shortened by 6 bases and J by 5 bases, with 13 bases between the two germline ends. The V gene's germline CDR1 is MDHEN and CDR2 SYDVKM. CDR3 length equals 13 residues. The CDR3: CASREQELETQYF. The DNA of the CDR3 is TGTGCCAGCAGGGAACAGGAATTGGAGACCCAGTACTTC.

The V call is TRBV3-1 (or the pseudogene TRBV3-2), the J call TRBJ2-1; no reliable D call. Trimming cost V 2 bases and J 6 bases, with 14 bases left between them. The CDR3 loop spans 15 amino acids. The germline gives CDR1 LGHDT, CDR2 YNNKEL (reference sequence). The CDR3 sequence is CASSQLPGGGNEQFF. CDR3 bases: TGTGCCAGCAGCCAATTGCCAGGTGGCGGCAATGAGCAGTTCTTC.